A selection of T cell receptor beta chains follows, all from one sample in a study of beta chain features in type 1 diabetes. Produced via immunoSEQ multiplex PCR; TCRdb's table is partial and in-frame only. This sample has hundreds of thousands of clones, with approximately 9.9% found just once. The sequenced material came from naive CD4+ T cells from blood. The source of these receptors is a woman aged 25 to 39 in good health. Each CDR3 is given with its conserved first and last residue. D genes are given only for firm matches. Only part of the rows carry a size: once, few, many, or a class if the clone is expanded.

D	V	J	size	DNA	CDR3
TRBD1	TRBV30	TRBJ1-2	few	TGTGCCTTGGAGGGACAGGGGGATTCTAACTATGGCTACACCTTC	CALEGQGDSNYGYTF
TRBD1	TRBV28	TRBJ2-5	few	TGTGCCAGCAGTTCCGGACAGGACCAAGAGACCCAGTACTTC	CASSSGQDQETQYF
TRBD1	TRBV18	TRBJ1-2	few	TGTGCCAGCTCGAATTCAGGGGGAGAACACACCTTC	CASSNSGGEHTF
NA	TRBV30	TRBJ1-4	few	TGTGCCTGGAGACTAGGACAGCTTTATGAAAAACTGTTTTTT	CAWRLGQLYEKLFF
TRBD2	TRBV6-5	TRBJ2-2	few	TGTGCCAGCAGTTGGGAGGGAGCCGGGGAGCTGTTTTTT	CASSWEGAGELFF
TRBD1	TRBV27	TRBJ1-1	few	TGTGCCAGCAGTTTTCCACGGACAGGAATGAACACTGAAGCTTTCTTT	CASSFPRTGMNTEAFF
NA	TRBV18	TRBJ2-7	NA	TGTGCCAGCTCACTCGCTAGTGATACCTACGAGCAGTACTTC	CASSLASDTYEQYF
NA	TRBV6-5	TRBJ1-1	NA	TGTGCCAGCAGGAATCCAACAGGGAACACTGAAGCTTTCTTT	CASRNPTGNTEAFF
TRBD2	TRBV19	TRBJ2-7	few	TGTGCCAGCAGGACTAGCGGGACCCACGAGCAGTACTTC	CASRTSGTHEQYF
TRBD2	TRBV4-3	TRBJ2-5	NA	TGCGCCAGCAGCCAAGCTCTAGCGGGAGGAGAGACCCAGTACTTC	CASSQALAGGETQYF
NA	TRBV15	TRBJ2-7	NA	TGTGCCACCAGCAGAGATCCGGACAGTTCAATCTACGAGCAGTACTTC	CATSRDPDSSIYEQYF
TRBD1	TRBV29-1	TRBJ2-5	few	TGCAGCGTCGTTGGGGGACAGAGAAACCAAGAGACCCAGTACTTC	CSVVGGQRNQETQYF
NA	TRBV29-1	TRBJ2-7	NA	TGCAGCGCCGCAACACAGCTGAAAATCTACGAGCAGTACTTC	CSAATQLKIYEQYF
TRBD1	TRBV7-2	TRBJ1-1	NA	TGTGCCAGCAGCTTACGGAGCAGGGGGGAGACTGAAGCTTTCTTT	CASSLRSRGETEAFF
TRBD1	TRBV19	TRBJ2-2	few	TGTGCCAGTAGTAGATGGACAGGGGTTGGTAACGGGGAGCTGTTTTTT	CASSRWTGVGNGELFF
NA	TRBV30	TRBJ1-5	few	TGTGCCTGGGGGGCAGGGCTACAGCCCCAGCATTTT	CAWGAGLQPQHF
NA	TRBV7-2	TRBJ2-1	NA	TGTGCCAGCAGCTTAGCCGGCGGGGCCTCCTACAATGAGCAGTTCTTC	CASSLAGGASYNEQFF
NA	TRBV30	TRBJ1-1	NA	TGTGCCTCTCAGGCAGGGGAAAACACTGAAGCTTTCTTT	CASQAGENTEAFF
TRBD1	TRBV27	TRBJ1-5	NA	TGTGCCAGCAGTCCCGGGACAGGGGGAAGTCAGCCCCAGCATTTT	CASSPGTGGSQPQHF
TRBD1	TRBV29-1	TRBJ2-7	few	TGCAGCGTCCTCCGGGACAGCTACGAGCAGTACTTC	CSVLRDSYEQYF
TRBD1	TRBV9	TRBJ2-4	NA	TGTGCCAGCAGCGGGGGGACAGGACGAAACATTCAGTACTTC	CASSGGTGRNIQYF
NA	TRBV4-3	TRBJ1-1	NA	TGCGCCAGCAGCCAAGTCTTCGGGTCTATGAACACTGAAGCTTTCTTT	CASSQVFGSMNTEAFF
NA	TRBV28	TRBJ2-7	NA	TGTGCCAGCAGTTTATTAAGCCAGGGGAACCACGAGCAGTACTTC	CASSLLSQGNHEQYF
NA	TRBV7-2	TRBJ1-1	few	TGTGCCAGCAGCTTAGAGCGAAGGAACACTGAAGCTTTCTTT	CASSLERRNTEAFF
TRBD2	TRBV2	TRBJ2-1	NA	TGTGCCAGCAGGGCCGGGACTAGCGGAAACAATGAGCAGTTCTTC	CASRAGTSGNNEQFF
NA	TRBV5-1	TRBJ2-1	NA	TGCGCCAGCAGCTGGGGCCCGTCGAACCCAAATGAGCAGTTCTTC	CASSWGPSNPNEQFF
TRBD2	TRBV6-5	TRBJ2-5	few	TGTGCCAGCAATACGGGGACAGCGGGGGGTGGGACCCAGTACTTC	CASNTGTAGGGTQYF
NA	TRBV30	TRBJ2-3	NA	TGTGCCTGTGGACTACGCGATACGCAGTATTTT	CACGLRDTQYF
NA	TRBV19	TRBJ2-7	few	TGTGCCAGTAGTATGGGCAGGGGAGCCTACGAGCAGTACTTC	CASSMGRGAYEQYF
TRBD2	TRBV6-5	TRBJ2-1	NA	TGTGCCAGCAGTTTTGGACTAGGTATCTACAATGAGCAGTTCTTC	CASSFGLGIYNEQFF
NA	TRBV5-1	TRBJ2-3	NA	TGCGCCAGCAGCTTAACGTGGAGCGCTGGCACAGATACGCAGTATTTT	CASSLTWSAGTDTQYF
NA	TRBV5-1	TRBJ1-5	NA	TGCGCCAGCAGCTTGGAGGGGGGGTCCAATCAGCCCCAGCATTTT	CASSLEGGSNQPQHF
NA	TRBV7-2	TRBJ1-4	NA	TGTGCCAGCAGCTTCGTTCCGACAGGAGACGAAAAACTGTTTTTT	CASSFVPTGDEKLFF
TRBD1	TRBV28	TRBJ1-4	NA	TGTGCCAGCAGTTCATCCGGGACAGCCGATAAAAAACTGTTTTTT	CASSSSGTADKKLFF
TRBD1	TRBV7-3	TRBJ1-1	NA	TGTGCCAGCAGCCCACAGGGGGAGGCGAACACTGAAGCTTTCTTT	CASSPQGEANTEAFF
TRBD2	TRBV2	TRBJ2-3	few	TGTGCCAGCAGTGTGTTAGCGGGAGCATCCTTCACAGATACGCAGTATTTT	CASSVLAGASFTDTQYF
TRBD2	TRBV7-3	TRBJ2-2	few	TGTGCCAGCAGCTTAGCGGGAGGTTCCACCGGGGAGCTGTTTTTT	CASSLAGGSTGELFF
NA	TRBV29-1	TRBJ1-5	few	TGCAGTCAGTGTTGCAATCAGCCCCAGCATTTT	CSQCCNQPQHF
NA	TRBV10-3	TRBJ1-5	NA	TGTGCCATCAGTGCTTCGTGGGAGGCAAGTAGCAATCAGCCCCAGCATTTT	CAISASWEASSNQPQHF
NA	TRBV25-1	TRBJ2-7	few	TGTGCCAGCCCTGGGCGGGATCCCTACGAGCAGTACTTC	CASPGRDPYEQYF
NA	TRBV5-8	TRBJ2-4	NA	TGTGCCAGCAGCTTGGCGACTATTCTCCTAGCCAAAAACATTCAGTACTTC	CASSLATILLAKNIQYF
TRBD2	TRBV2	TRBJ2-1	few	TGTGCCAGCACCCGGACTAGCGGGATCTCCTACAATGAGCAGTTCTTC	CASTRTSGISYNEQFF
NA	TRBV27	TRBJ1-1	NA	TGTGCCAGCAGTTGGAGAGAGAACACTGAAGCTTTCTTT	CASSWRENTEAFF
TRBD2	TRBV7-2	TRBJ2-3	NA	TGTGCCAGCAGCTTGAGCGGGGTGGATACGCAGTATTTT	CASSLSGVDTQYF
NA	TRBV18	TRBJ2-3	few	TGTGCCAGCTCACCATTCTTAGGAGAAAGCACAGATACGCAGTATTTT	CASSPFLGESTDTQYF
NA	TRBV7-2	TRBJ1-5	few	TGTGCCAGCAGCTTAGAGCGCGGGTTACAGCCCCAGCATTTT	CASSLERGLQPQHF